The 26 T cell receptor beta chains below come from one sample, sequenced in a study of blood T cell repertoires in COVID-19. Assay used: immunoSEQ multiplex PCR; TCRdb lists only in-frame clones, some missing. Among a few hundred thousand clones, 85% were seen once, and the ten largest hold over 15%. Sample: PBMCs or T cells enriched from blood (not recorded which). Receptor source: a man aged 35 to 55 who had recovered from COVID-19.

The chain's CDR3 is CASSPDRGFTDTQYF. CDR3 DNA: TGTGCCAGCAGTCCGGACAGGGGGTTCACAGATACGCAGTATTTT. The rearrangement uses TRBV28 and TRBJ2-3; TRBD1 agrees at 10 bases. The CDR3 runs 15 residues. J lost 2 bases, V lost 5 bases, and 4 bases had no gene match. Germline CDR1 MDHEN, CDR2 SYDVKM.

The CDR3 reads CASSQGGTEAFF. As DNA, the CDR3 is TGTGCCAGCAGTCAGGGCGGCACTGAAGCTTTCTTT. The chain combines TRBV6-5 with TRBJ1-1, with D possibly matching TRBD1 (5 bases). CDR3 length: 12 amino acids. Trimming cost V 5 bases and J 4 bases, with 8 bases left between them. CDR1 is MNHEY and CDR2 is SVGAGI in the germline V gene.

The chain is built from TRBV4-2 and TRBJ1-1, with 8 bases that match TRBD1. Losses at the gene ends were 0 bases for V and 4 bases for J; bases not matched to a gene: 1. In germline, CDR1 is LGHNA, CDR2 YNFKEQ. The CDR3 consists of 14 residues. CDR3 coding DNA: TGTGCCAGCAGCCAAGACAGGGGGCTCACTGAAGCTTTCTTT. It is translated as CASSQDRGLTEAFF.

The chain recombines TRBV2 with TRBJ2-7, with 7 positions matching TRBD1. Germline values: CDR1 SNHLY, CDR2 FYNNEI. The V and J ends lost 4 bases and 7 bases, in that order; junction bases with no gene match: 4. CDR3 length: 12 residues. CDR3 DNA sequence: TGTGCCAGCAGTGGGACAGGCTGGGAGCAGTACTTC. Translation: CASSGTGWEQYF. The variable domain in full, completed from reference TRBV2 and TRBJ2-7, reads EPEVTQTPSHQVTQMGQEVILRCVPISNHLYFYWYRQILGQKVEFLVSFYNNEISEKSEIFDDQFSVERPDGSNFTLKIRSTKLEDSAMYFCASSGTGWEQYFGPGTRLTVT.

This rearrangement joins TRBV5-1 to TRBJ2-3; D unresolved. CDR1 SGHRS and CDR2 YFSETQ come from the germline V gene. V lost 4 bases to trimming and J lost 0 bases, with 12 bases between them. The CDR3 spans 15 residues. The CDR3 DNA reads as TGCGCCAGCAGCATGGACGGCGGTAGCACAGATACGCAGTATTTT. It translates to CASSMDGGSTDTQYF.

This clone showed up just once. The rearrangement uses TRBV21-1 and TRBJ2-7; the D call in the table, TRBD2, was not verified against the DNA. TRBV21-1 is a documented pseudogene. The CDR3 is 15 residues long. The CDR3: CASSKGLAGWYEQYF. The CDR3 DNA follows: TGTGCCAGCAGCAAAGGACTAGCGGGATGGTACGAGCAGTACTTC.

The J gene is TRBJ2-1, the V gene TRBV6-2 or TRBV6-3; D is uncertain. The germline V and J ends were trimmed by 0 bases and 9 bases, with 9 bases remaining between them. The CDR3 is made up of 13 amino acids. Per germline, CDR1 MNHEY and CDR2 SVGEGT. In nucleotides, the CDR3 is TGTGCCAGCAGTTACTCCCGCTACGTTGAGCAGTTCTTC. Protein sequence: CASSYSRYVEQFF.

A single count supports this clone. The rearrangement joins TRBV11-2 to TRBJ2-1; no definite D call. Trimming took 5 bases from V and 8 from J, leaving 16 bases between them. CDR3 size: 14 residues. CDR1 and CDR2 (germline): SGHAT, FQNNGV. The CDR3 region has the DNA TGTGCCAGCAGCCTGGCAAGAGGAGCCCATGAGCAGTTCTTC. It codes for CASSLARGAHEQFF.

The genes are TRBV18 and TRBJ1-4; D perhaps matches TRBD1 (6 bases). Deletions cut 3 bases from V and 10 bases from J, with 21 bases between. The CDR3 extends over 16 amino acids. Germline V gene lookup returns CDR1 KGHSH and CDR2 LQKENI. CDR3 nucleotide sequence: TGTGCCAGCTCACCCACCGGGACACCGAACGACCTAAAACTGTTTTTT. This codes for CASSPTGTPNDLKLFF.

The chain combines TRBV6-1 with TRBJ2-7; perhaps TRBD2 as D (5 bases). V was cut by 2 bases and J by 1 base, with 21 bases left in between. Per the germline V gene, CDR1 is MNHNS and CDR2 is SASEGT. The CDR3 has 18 residues. Here the CDR3 reads CASSERGTVRAVSYEQYF. Written as DNA, the CDR3 is TGTGCCAGCAGTGAAAGAGGAACGGTTAGAGCGGTTTCCTACGAGCAGTACTTC.

The V and J genes are TRBV5-1 and TRBJ1-2; 7 bases line up with TRBD1. There are 12 residues in the CDR3. The V gene's germline CDR1 is SGHRS and CDR2 YFSETQ. J gave up 8 bases and V 4 bases, and 5 bases lay outside the gene matches. The CDR3 region has the DNA TGCGCCAGCAGCGCTGACAGGGAAGGCTACACCTTC. Translating it yields CASSADREGYTF. Looking up the rest from reference TRBV5-1 and TRBJ1-2 gives the full variable domain: KAGVTQTPRYLIKTRGQQVTLSCSPISGHRSVSWYQQTPGQGLQFLFEYFSETQRNKGNFPGRFSGRQFSNSRSEMNVSTLELGDSALYLCASSADREGYTFGSGTRLTVV.

V is TRBV5-1 and J is TRBJ2-7; 7 bases are shared with TRBD1. V was clipped by 2 bases and J by 5 bases; unmatched bases: 7. Per germline, CDR1 SGHRS and CDR2 YFSETQ. This CDR3 region has 14 residues. CDR3 bases: TGCGCCAGCAGCTTCGGGACCCAGGGGGACGAGCAGTACTTC. This codes for CASSFGTQGDEQYF.

DNA for the CDR3: TGTGCCAGTAGCCCTCGGGATCTGAGCTCCTACGAGCAGTACTTC. This translates into CASSPRDLSSYEQYF. The V gene is TRBV19, the J gene TRBJ2-7; D possibly corresponds to TRBD2 (5 bases). The CDR3 has 15 amino acids. CDR1 LNHDA and CDR2 SQIVND come from the germline V gene (reference sequence). V shed 6 bases and J shed 0 bases, with 15 bases lying between them.

The rearrangement uses TRBV28 and TRBJ1-4; D not certain. The CDR3 extends over 14 amino acids. The germline V gene encodes CDR1 MDHEN and CDR2 SYDVKM. The V gene lost 7 bases and the J gene lost 2 bases, with 11 bases spanning the gap. CDR3 residues: CASNTAATNEKLFF. In nucleotides, the CDR3 is TGTGCCAGCAACACGGCGGCGACTAATGAAAAACTGTTTTTT.

The chain combines TRBV4-2 with TRBJ2-1; 12 nucleotides align to TRBD2. The CDR3 runs to 15 residues. Germline V CDR1 and CDR2: LGHNA, YNFKEQ. V was clipped by 4 bases and J by 4 bases; unmatched bases: 2. In DNA form, the CDR3 reads TGTGCCAGCAGCCGGACTAGCGGGACGTACAATGAGCAGTTCTTC. It encodes CASSRTSGTYNEQFF.

This clone occurred once. The rearrangement uses TRBV3-1 (or the pseudogene TRBV3-2) and TRBJ2-5; 7 bases fit TRBD2. The length of the CDR3 is 16 residues. The germline V gene encodes CDR1 LGHDT and CDR2 YNNKEL (reference sequence). V shed 0 bases and J 3 bases; nucleotides not matched to a gene: 7. The CDR3 loop reads CASSQERGAGKETQYF. The DNA of the CDR3 is TGTGCCAGCAGCCAAGAGAGGGGAGCGGGAAAAGAGACCCAGTACTTC.

This clone was detected only once. The CDR3 here is CASMSGGWVTEAFF. Written as DNA, the CDR3 is TGTGCCAGTATGTCGGGGGGATGGGTCACTGAAGCTTTCTTT. This chain joins TRBV19 and TRBJ1-1; TRBD1 might be the D (5 bases). V was cut by 7 bases and J by 4 bases, with 16 bases left in between. Germline V gives CDR1 LNHDA, CDR2 SQIVND (reference sequence). CDR3 length: 14 amino acids. Filled out from reference TRBV19 and TRBJ1-1, the complete variable domain reads DGGITQSPKYLFRKEGQNVTLSCEQNLNHDAMYWYRQDPGQGLRLIYYSQIVNDFQKGDIAEGYSVSREKKESFPLTVTSAQKNPTAFYLCASMSGGWVTEAFFGQGTRLTVV.

V and J are TRBV12-3 or TRBV12-4 and TRBJ1-2; possibly TRBD1 for D (5 bases). The CDR3 spans 13 residues. V lost 3 bases to trimming and J lost 5 bases, with 10 bases between them. Here the CDR3 reads CASSFEQAYGYTF. CDR3 nucleotides: TGTGCCAGCAGTTTCGAACAGGCGTATGGCTACACCTTC.

V usage is TRBV27 and J usage is TRBJ1-2; D unclear. This CDR3 comprises 14 residues. Trimming left V 0 bases short and J 8 bases short, with 13 bases between. Germline CDR1 is MNHEY and CDR2 is SMNVEV (reference sequence). The CDR3 DNA reads TGTGCCAGCAGTTTATCGCCAGGAACGGGGGGCTACACCTTC. Protein: CASSLSPGTGGYTF.

Points on this clone: At one end, the junction sequence differs from germline, possibly due to a read error. The chain combines TRBV30 with TRBJ1-1; 9 positions match TRBD1. Germline V CDR1 and CDR2: GTSNPN, SVGIG (reference sequence). CDR3 length: 13 residues. CDR3 nucleotide sequence: TGTGCCTGGAGGGGACAGGGTAACGGAAAGGATATCTTT. Translated, it gives CAWRGQGNGKDIF.

V is TRBV3-1 (or the pseudogene TRBV3-2) and J is TRBJ2-3, with TRBD2 matching over 11 bases. V lost 0 bases and J lost 3; bases outside the gene matches: 5. Germline V gene sequence: CDR1 LGHDT, CDR2 YNNKEL (reference sequence). The CDR3 consists of 17 residues. In nucleotides, the CDR3 is TGTGCCAGCAGCCAAGATATGAGACTAGCGGGGACAGATACGCAGTATTTT. Its translation is CASSQDMRLAGTDTQYF.

The V call is TRBV7-9, the J call TRBJ2-1; TRBD2 aligns across 11 bases. The V gene end was trimmed by 0 bases and the J gene end by 7 bases; junction bases not matched to a gene: 5. This CDR3 has 16 amino acids. The germline V gene encodes CDR1 SEHNR and CDR2 FQNEAQ (reference sequence). The CDR3 sequence: CASSLALAGGRNEQFF. The CDR3, as DNA: TGTGCCAGCAGCTTAGCCCTAGCGGGAGGTAGAAATGAGCAGTTCTTC.

The J gene is TRBJ1-3, the V gene TRBV5-4; D is perhaps TRBD1 (6 bases). The CDR3 is made up of 13 amino acids. Trimming took off 2 bases at V and 3 bases at J, with 6 bases between the two ends. CDR1 and CDR2 (germline): SGHNT, YYREEE (reference sequence). Here the CDR3 DNA reads TGTGCCAGCAGCTTACAGGGTGGAAACACCATATATTTT. Encoded protein: CASSLQGGNTIYF.

The gene calls are TRBV2 and TRBJ2-3; 14 nucleotides align to TRBD2. Germline lookup yields CDR1 SNHLY and CDR2 FYNNEI. The CDR3 is 18 amino acids. V lost 6 bases, J lost 5 bases, and 13 bases stayed unmatched. CDR3 amino acids: CASRVQTSGRARGDTQYF. The DNA for the CDR3 is TGTGCCAGCAGGGTCCAGACTAGCGGGAGGGCCCGGGGAGATACGCAGTATTTT.

A few counts support this clone. V usage is TRBV27 and J usage is TRBJ1-2; 9 bases match TRBD1. CDR3 length equals 13 residues. In germline, CDR1 is MNHEY, CDR2 SMNVEV (reference sequence). V lost 5 bases to trimming and J lost 6 bases; unmatched junction nucleotides: 4. CDR3 sequence (DNA): TGTGCCAGCAGTATCACAGGGGGCAATGGCTACACCTTC. Translated: CASSITGGNGYTF.

The chain employs TRBV7-9 and TRBJ2-1; 12 bases agree with TRBD2. The CDR3 is made up of 17 amino acids. With 5 bases clipped from V and 5 bases from J, the junction kept 10 bases outside the gene matches. CDR1 SEHNR and CDR2 FQNEAQ come from the germline V gene (reference sequence). The CDR3 DNA follows: TGTGCCAGCAGCGAACTGACGACTAGCGGGGGAAACAATGAGCAGTTCTTC. It encodes CASSELTTSGGNNEQFF.